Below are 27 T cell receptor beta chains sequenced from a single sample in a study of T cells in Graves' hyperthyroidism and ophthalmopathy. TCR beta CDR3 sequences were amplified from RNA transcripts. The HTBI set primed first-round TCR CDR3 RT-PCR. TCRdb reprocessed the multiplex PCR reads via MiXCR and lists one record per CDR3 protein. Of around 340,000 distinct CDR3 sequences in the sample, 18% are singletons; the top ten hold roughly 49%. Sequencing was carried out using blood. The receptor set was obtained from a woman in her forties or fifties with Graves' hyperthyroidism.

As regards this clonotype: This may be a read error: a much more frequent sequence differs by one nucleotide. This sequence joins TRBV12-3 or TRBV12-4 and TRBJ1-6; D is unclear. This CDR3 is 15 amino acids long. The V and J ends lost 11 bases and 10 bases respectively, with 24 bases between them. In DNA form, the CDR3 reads TGTGCCGGCACCGACACTCAGAGGATCGGATCACCCCTCCACTTT. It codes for CAGTDTQRIGSPLHF.

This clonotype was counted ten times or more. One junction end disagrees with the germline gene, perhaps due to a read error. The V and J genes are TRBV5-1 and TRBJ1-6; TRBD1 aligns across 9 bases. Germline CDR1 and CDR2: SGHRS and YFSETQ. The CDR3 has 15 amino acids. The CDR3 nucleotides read TGTGCCAGCAGCCTAGGACAGGGGAATAATTCACCCCTCCACTTT. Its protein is CASSLGQGNNSPLHF.

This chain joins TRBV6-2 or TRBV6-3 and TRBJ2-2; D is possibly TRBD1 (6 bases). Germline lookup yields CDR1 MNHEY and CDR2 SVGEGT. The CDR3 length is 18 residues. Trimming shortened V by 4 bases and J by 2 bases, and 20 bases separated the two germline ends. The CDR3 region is CASSFSLPTGPNTGELFF. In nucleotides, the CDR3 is TGTGCCAGCAGTTTCTCACTCCCCACAGGGCCTAACACCGGGGAGCTGTTTTTT.

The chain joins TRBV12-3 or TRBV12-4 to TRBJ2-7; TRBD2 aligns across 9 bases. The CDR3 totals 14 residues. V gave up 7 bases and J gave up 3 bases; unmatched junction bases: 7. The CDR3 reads CASTRREGLYEQYF. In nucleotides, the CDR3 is TGTGCCAGCACCCGGCGGGAGGGCCTCTACGAGCAGTACTTC.

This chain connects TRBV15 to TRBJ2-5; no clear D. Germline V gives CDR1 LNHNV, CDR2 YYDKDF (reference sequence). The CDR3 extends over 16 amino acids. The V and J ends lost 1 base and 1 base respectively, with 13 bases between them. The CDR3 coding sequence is TGTGCCACCAGCAGAGCTTCCGGACGACTCCAAGAGACCCAGTACTTC. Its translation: CATSRASGRLQETQYF.

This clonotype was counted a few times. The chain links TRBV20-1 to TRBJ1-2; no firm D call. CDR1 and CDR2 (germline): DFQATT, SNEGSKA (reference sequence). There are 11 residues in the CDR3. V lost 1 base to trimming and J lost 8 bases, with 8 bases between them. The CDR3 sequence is CSARAGSGYTF. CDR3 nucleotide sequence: TGCAGTGCTAGAGCCGGTAGCGGCTACACCTTC.

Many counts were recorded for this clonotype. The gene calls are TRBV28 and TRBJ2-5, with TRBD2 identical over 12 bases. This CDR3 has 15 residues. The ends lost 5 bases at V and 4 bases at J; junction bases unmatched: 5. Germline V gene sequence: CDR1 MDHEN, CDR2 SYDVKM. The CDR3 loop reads CASSMWTSGIETQYF. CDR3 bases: TGTGCCAGCAGTATGTGGACTAGCGGGATAGAGACCCAGTACTTC.

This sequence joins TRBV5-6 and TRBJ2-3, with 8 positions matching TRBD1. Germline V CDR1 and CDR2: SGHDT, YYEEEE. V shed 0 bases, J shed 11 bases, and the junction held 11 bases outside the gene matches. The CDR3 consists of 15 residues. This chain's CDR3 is CASSLGGQGTGGQYF. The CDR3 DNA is TGTGCCAGCAGCTTGGGAGGGCAGGGGACAGGAGGGCAGTATTTT.

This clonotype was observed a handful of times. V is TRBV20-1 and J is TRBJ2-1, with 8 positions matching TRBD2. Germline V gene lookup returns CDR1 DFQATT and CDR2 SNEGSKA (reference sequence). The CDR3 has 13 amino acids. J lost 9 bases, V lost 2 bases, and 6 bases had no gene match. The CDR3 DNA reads TGCAGTGCTAGACCGGGACTAGGTGGTGAGCAGTTCTTC. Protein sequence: CSARPGLGGEQFF.

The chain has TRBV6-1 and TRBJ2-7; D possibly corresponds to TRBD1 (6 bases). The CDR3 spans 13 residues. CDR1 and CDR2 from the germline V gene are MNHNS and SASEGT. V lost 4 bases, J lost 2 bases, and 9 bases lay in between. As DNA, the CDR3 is TGTGCCAGCAGTGTTGGACAGACCTACGAGCAGTACGTC. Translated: CASSVGQTYEQYV.

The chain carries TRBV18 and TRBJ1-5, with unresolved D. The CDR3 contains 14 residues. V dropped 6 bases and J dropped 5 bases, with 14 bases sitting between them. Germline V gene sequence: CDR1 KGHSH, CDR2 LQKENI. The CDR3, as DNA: TGTGCCAGCTCCCTCGAGGTATCCGATCAGCCCCAGCATTTT. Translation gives CASSLEVSDQPQHF.

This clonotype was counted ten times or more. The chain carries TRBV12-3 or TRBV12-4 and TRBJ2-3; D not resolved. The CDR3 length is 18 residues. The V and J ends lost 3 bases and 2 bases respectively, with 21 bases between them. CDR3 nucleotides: TGTGCCAGCAGTTTTCGCGGTCGGCTTCTCCTTGACACAGATACGCAGTATTTT. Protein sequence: CASSFRGRLLLDTDTQYF.

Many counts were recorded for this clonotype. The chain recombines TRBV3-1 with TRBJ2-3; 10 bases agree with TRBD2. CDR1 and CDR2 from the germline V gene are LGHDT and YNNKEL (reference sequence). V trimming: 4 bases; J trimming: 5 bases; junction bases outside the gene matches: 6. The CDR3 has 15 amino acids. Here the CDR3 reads CASSLLAGAEDTQYF. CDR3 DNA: TGTGCCAGCAGCCTCCTAGCGGGAGCCGAAGATACGCAGTATTTT.

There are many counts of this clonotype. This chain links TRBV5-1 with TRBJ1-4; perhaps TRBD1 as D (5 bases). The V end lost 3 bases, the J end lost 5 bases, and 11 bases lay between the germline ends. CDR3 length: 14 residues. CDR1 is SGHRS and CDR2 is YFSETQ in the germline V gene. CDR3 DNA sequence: TGCGCCAGCAGCTCGGGGACTGGGAATGAAAAACTGTTTTTT. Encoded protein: CASSSGTGNEKLFF.

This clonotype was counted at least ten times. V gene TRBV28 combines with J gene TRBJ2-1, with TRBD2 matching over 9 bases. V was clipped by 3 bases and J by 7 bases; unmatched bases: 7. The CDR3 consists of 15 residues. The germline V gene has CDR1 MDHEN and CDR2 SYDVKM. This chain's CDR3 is CASSLRGTSRNEQFF. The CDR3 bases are TGTGCCAGCAGTTTGCGGGGGACTAGCCGAAATGAGCAGTTCTTC.

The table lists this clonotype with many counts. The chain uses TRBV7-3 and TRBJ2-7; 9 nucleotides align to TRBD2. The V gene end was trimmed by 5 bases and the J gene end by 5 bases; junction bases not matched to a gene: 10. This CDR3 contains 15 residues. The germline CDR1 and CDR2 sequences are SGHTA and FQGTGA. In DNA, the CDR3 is TGTGCCAGCAGCACCGGGACTAGCTCCCTCGACGAGCAGTACTTC. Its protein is CASSTGTSSLDEQYF.

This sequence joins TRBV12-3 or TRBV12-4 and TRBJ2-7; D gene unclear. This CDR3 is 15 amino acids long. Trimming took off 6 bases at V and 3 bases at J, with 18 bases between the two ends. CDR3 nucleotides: TGTGCCAGCAGAGAACATTCCCCCAACGACTACGAGCAGTACGTC. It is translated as CASREHSPNDYEQYV.

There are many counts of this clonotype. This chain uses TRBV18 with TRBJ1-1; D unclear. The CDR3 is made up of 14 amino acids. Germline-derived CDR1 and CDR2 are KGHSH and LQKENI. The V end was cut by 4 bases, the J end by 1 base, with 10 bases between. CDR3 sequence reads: CASSLEQWNTEAFF. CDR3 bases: TGTGCCAGCTCACTAGAACAGTGGAACACTGAAGCTTTCTTT.

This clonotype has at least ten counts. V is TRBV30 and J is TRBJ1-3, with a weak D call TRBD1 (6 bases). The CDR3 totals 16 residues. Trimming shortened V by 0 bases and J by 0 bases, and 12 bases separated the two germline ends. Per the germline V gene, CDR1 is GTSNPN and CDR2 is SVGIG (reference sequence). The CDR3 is CAWSVRKQGSGNTIYF. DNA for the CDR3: TGTGCCTGGAGTGTACGAAAACAGGGCTCTGGAAACACCATATATTTT.

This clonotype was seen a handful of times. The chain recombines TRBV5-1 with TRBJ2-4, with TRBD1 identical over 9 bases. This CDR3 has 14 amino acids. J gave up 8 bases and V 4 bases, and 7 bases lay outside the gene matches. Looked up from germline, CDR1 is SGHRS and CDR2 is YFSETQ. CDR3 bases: TGCGCCAGCAGCACGGGACAGGGTAGAGACATTCAGTACTTC. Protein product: CASSTGQGRDIQYF.

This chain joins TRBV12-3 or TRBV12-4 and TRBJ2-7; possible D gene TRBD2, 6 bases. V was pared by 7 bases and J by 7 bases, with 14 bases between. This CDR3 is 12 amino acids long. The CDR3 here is CASTRDWGEQYF. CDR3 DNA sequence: TGTGCCAGCACCCGGGACTGGGGTGAGCAGTACTTC.

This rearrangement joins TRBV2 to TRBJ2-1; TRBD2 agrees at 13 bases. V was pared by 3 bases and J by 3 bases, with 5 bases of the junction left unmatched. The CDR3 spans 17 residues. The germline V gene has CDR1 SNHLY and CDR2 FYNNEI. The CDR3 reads CASSDTLAGGSYNEQFF. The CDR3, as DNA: TGTGCCAGCAGTGACACACTAGCGGGAGGGAGCTACAATGAGCAGTTCTTC.

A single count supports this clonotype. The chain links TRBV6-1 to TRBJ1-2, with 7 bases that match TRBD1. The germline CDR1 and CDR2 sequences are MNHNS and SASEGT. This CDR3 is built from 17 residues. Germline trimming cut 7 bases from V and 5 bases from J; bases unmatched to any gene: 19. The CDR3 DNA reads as TGTGCCAGCACCCCTCACGGGACAGCCCAAGGGGGATATGGCTACACCTTC. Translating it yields CASTPHGTAQGGYGYTF.

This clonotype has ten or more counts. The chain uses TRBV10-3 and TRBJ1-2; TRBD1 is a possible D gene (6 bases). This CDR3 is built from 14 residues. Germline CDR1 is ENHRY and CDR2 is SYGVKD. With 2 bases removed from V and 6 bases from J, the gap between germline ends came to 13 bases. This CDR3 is CAISEPQRGNGYTF. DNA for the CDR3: TGTGCCATCAGTGAGCCGCAAAGGGGGAATGGCTACACCTTC.

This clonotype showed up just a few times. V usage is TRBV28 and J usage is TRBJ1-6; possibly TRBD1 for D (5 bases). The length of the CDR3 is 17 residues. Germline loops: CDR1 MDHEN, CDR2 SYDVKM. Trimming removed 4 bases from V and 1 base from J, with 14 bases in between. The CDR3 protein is CASSYDSSRSYNSPLHF. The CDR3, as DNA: TGTGCCAGCAGTTACGACAGTTCGCGGTCCTATAATTCACCCCTCCACTTT.

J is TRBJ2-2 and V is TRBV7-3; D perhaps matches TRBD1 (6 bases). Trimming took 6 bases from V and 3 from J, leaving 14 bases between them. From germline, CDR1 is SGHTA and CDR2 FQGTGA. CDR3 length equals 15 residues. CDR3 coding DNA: TGTGCCAGCAGACGCGACAGGATCGACACCGGGGAGCTGTTTTTT. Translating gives CASRRDRIDTGELFF.

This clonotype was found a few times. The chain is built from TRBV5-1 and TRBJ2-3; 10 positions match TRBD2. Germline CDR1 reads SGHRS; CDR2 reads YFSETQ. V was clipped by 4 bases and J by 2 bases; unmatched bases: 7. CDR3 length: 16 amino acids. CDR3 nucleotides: TGCGCCAGCAGCCCTATAGCGGGGGGAGTCACAGATACGCAGTATTTT. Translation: CASSPIAGGVTDTQYF.